This entry features one TCR beta chain sequence. The antigen remains undetermined. Pooled samples include second doses given at about 4 or 12 weeks. The method was immunoSEQ multiplex PCR; TCRdb's version includes in-frame clones alone and lacks a portion of them. The data show roughly 150,000 clones, 80% to 95% seen once. The CDR3 is made up of 16 amino acids. CDR1 and CDR2 from the germline V gene are ENHRY and SYGVKD. The V end was cut by 2 bases, the J end by 8 bases, with 19 bases between. This sample was included in a study of T cell responses to AZD1222 COVID-19 vaccine. Study-wide points: Spike-specific TCR breadth and depth went up after people got two AZD1222 doses. Mostly white British, mostly female donors; authors suggested clonal diversity may be underestimated. CD4 TCRs linked to vaccination spanned spike, dominating at 160-218 and 743-854.

The receptor comes from an adult who received the AZD1222 COVID-19 vaccine. The sample in question was peripheral blood, obtained 28 days after the second AZD1222 dose. This chain connects TRBV10-3 to TRBJ2-1, with D perhaps TRBD2 (6 bases). CDR3 in amino acids: CAISEPWDSSGDEQFF. The CDR3 DNA reads TGTGCCATCAGTGAGCCGTGGGACTCCTCGGGCGATGAGCAGTTCTTC.